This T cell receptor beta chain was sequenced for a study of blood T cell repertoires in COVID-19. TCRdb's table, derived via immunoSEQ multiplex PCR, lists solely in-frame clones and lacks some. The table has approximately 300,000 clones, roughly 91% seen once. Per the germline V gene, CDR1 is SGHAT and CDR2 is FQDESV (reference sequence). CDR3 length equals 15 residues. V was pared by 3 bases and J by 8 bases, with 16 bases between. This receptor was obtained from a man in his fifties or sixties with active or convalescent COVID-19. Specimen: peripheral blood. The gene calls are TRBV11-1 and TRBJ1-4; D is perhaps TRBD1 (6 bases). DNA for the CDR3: TGTGCCAGCAGCTTTTTCGGCAGGGACAACGAAAAACTGTTTTTT. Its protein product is CASSFFGRDNEKLFF.